One and the same sample provided the 16 T cell receptor beta chains below, sequenced in a study of blood T cell repertoires in COVID-19. The data were produced by immunoSEQ multiplex PCR, yet TCRdb's version contains in-frame clones alone and is incomplete. The repertoire holds more than 200,000 clones, with around 88% as singletons. The sample consisted of peripheral blood. The receptors shown here come from a young man with active or convalescent COVID-19.

This chain connects TRBV5-6 to TRBJ2-2; tentatively, D is TRBD2 (7 bases). Germline CDR1 SGHDT, CDR2 YYEEEE. The CDR3 length is 16 residues. Trimming cost V 0 bases and J 4 bases, with 13 bases left between them. CDR3 coding DNA: TGTGCCAGCAGCTTGGGAGGGGGGGCGCCCACCGGGGAGCTGTTTTTT. Translation gives CASSLGGGAPTGELFF.

The chain uses TRBV12-3 or TRBV12-4 and TRBJ2-7; D might be TRBD1 (5 bases). With 2 bases removed from V and 5 bases from J, the gap between germline ends came to 7 bases. CDR3 size: 12 residues. In nucleotides, the CDR3 is TGTGCCAGCAGTTTAAGGGGCCACGAGCAGTACTTC. It is translated as CASSLRGHEQYF.

V and J are TRBV19 and TRBJ1-3; a weak D match, TRBD1 (5 bases). This CDR3 has 14 amino acids. Germline V lookup: CDR1 LNHDA, CDR2 SQIVND (reference sequence). With 7 bases removed from V and 1 base from J, the gap between germline ends came to 11 bases. This CDR3 reads CASTSHRSGNTIYF. DNA of the CDR3: TGTGCCAGTACCTCTCACAGGTCTGGAAACACCATATATTTT.

This clone was detected only a few times. The chain combines TRBV4-3 with TRBJ2-7, with TRBD1 identical over 10 bases. The CDR3 is 15 residues long. The V segment lost 6 bases and the J segment 5 bases; nucleotides outside the gene matches: 10. CDR1 LGHNA and CDR2 YSLEER come from the germline V gene. CDR3 sequence reads: CASSLETGGLNEQYF. The CDR3 region has the DNA TGCGCCAGCAGTCTCGAGACAGGGGGCTTGAACGAGCAGTACTTC.

The chain is built from TRBV11-2 and TRBJ1-6; maybe TRBD1 (6 bases). The CDR3 length is 15 residues. V lost 6 bases and J lost 7, with 16 bases in between. Germline assignment: CDR1 SGHAT and CDR2 FQNNGV. The CDR3 reads CASRFRTEWNSPLHF. CDR3 in DNA: TGTGCCAGCAGGTTCCGGACAGAATGGAATTCACCCCTCCACTTT.

The chain joins TRBV25-1 to TRBJ1-2; tentatively, D is TRBD1 (6 bases). The germline CDR1 and CDR2 sequences are MGHDK and SYGVNS. The CDR3 extends over 14 amino acids. V was cut by 1 base and J by 0 bases, with 6 bases left in between. For the CDR3, the DNA is TGTGCCAGCAGTGAATGGGGGCCTAACTATGGCTACACCTTC. Translated: CASSEWGPNYGYTF.

V gene TRBV7-2 combines with J gene TRBJ2-4, with 9 bases that match TRBD2. Trimming took 2 bases from V and 1 from J; bases not matched to a gene: 12. The germline gives CDR1 SGHTA, CDR2 FQGNSA. CDR3 length: 19 amino acids. The CDR3 DNA reads as TGTGCCAGCAGCTTATTCGCGCGGGGGGGCGTACCGGCCAAAAACATTCAGTACTTC. This sequence encodes CASSLFARGGVPAKNIQYF.

This sequence joins TRBV25-1 and TRBJ2-7; 7 bases fit TRBD1. CDR1 is MGHDK, CDR2 SYGVNS, per germline. The J segment lost 3 bases and the V segment lost 0 bases, leaving 5 bases of the junction unmatched. CDR3 size: 15 residues. CDR3 bases: TGTGCCAGCAGTGAATACGCACAGGGGATCTACGAGCAGTACTTC. This translates into CASSEYAQGIYEQYF.

As DNA, the CDR3 is TGCGCCAGCAGTGAGGACTTCGTGGCTAGCGGGGGACCCGAGCAGTTCTTC. Residues: CASSEDFVASGGPEQFF. This chain joins TRBV10-2 and TRBJ2-1; 10 positions match TRBD2. J was trimmed by 10 bases and V by 2 bases; bases with no gene match: 14. The CDR3 totals 17 residues. Germline values: CDR1 WSHSY, CDR2 SAAADI.

This chain joins TRBV5-8 and TRBJ1-3; no clear D. Germline V gene lookup returns CDR1 SGHTS and CDR2 YDEGEE. V dropped 4 bases and J dropped 0 bases, with 11 bases sitting between them. There are 15 residues in the CDR3. The CDR3 sequence: CASSLAGYSGNTIYF. CDR3 DNA: TGTGCCAGCAGCCTCGCGGGCTACTCTGGAAACACCATATATTTT.

In this sample, this clone turned up once. The V call is TRBV9, the J call TRBJ1-6; D may be TRBD1 (5 bases). Germline CDR1 SGDLS, CDR2 YYNGEE. CDR3 size: 14 residues. The V gene lost 4 bases and the J gene lost 9 bases, with 14 bases spanning the gap. CDR3 sequence (DNA): TGTGCCAGCAGCTCAAACGAAAGGGGTTCACCCCTCCACTTT. Translating gives CASSSNERGSPLHF. The full variable domain, rest sourced from reference TRBV9 and TRBJ1-6, is DSGVTQTPKHLITATGQRVTLRCSPRSGDLSVYWYQQSLDQGLQFLIQYYNGEERAKGNILERFSAQQFPDLHSELNLSSLELGDSALYFCASSSNERGSPLHFGNGTRLTVT.

V usage is TRBV27 and J usage is TRBJ1-1; 7 bases match TRBD1. The J segment lost 10 bases and the V segment lost 4 bases, leaving 6 bases of the junction unmatched. Per germline, CDR1 MNHEY and CDR2 SMNVEV (reference sequence). The CDR3 is 12 residues long. The CDR3 reads CASSSGGRGAFF. CDR3 DNA: TGTGCCAGCAGTTCAGGGGGTCGTGGAGCTTTCTTT.

The chain links TRBV27 to TRBJ1-4; D possibly corresponds to TRBD1 (5 bases). The V gene lost 6 bases and the J gene lost 5 bases, with 22 bases spanning the gap. There are 17 residues in the CDR3. Looked up from germline, CDR1 is MNHEY and CDR2 is SMNVEV (reference sequence). The CDR3 DNA follows: TGTGCCAGCAGGGCCCCGCGACAGTCTAACGCGAATGAAAAACTGTTTTTT. Encoded protein: CASRAPRQSNANEKLFF.

This clone was seen more than once but under ten times. V and J are TRBV12-3 or TRBV12-4 and TRBJ1-2, with no clear D. CDR3 length: 13 residues. Trimming shortened V by 2 bases and J by 1 base, and 5 bases separated the two germline ends. CDR3 region: CASSLTSNYGYTF. As DNA, the CDR3 is TGTGCCAGCAGTTTAACGAGTAACTATGGCTACACCTTC.

This clone was seen only once. The CDR3 DNA reads TGTGCCAGCAGCGCCCACGGCGGGGGGTCTTACGAGCAGTACTTC. Translating gives CASSAHGGGSYEQYF. The genes are TRBV7-2 and TRBJ2-7; 8 bases match TRBD2. This CDR3 has 15 amino acids. Germline V gene lookup returns CDR1 SGHTA and CDR2 FQGNSA. The J segment lost 4 bases and the V segment lost 5 bases, leaving 10 bases of the junction unmatched.

The sample holds a few counts of this clone. The chain recombines TRBV2 with TRBJ1-6; D unclear. The germline V and J ends were trimmed by 3 bases and 5 bases, with 14 bases remaining between them. The germline gives CDR1 SNHLY, CDR2 FYNNEI. The CDR3 is made up of 16 amino acids. The CDR3 loop reads CASSDRTNSNNSPLHF. CDR3 in DNA: TGTGCCAGCAGTGACAGAACGAATTCAAATAATTCACCCCTCCACTTT.